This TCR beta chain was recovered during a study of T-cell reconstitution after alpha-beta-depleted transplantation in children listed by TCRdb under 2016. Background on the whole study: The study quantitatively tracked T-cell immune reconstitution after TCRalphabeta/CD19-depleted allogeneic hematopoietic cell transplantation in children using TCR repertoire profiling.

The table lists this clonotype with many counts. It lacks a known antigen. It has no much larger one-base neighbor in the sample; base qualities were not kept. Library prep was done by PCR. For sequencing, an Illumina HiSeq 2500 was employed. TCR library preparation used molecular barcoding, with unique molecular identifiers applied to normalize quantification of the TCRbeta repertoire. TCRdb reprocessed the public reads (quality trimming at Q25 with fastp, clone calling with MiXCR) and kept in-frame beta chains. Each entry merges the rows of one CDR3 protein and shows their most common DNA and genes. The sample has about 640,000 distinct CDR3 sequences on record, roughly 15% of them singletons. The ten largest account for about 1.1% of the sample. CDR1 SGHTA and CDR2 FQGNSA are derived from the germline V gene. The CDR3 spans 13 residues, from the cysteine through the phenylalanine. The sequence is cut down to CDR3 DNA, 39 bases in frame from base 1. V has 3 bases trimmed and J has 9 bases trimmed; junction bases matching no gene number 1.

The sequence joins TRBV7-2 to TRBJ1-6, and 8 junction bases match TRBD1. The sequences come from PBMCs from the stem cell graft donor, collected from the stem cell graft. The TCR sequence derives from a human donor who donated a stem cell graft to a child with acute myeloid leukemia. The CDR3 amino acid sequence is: CASSFTGGSPLHF. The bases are TGTGCCAGCAGCTTCACAGGGGGTTCACCCCTCCACTTT.